This T cell receptor beta chain was obtained from a study of cytomegalovirus exposure and HLA in healthy donors. Germline-derived CDR1 and CDR2 are LNHDA and SQIVND (reference sequence). The V segment lost 5 bases and the J segment 3 bases; nucleotides outside the gene matches: 10. This CDR3 comprises 17 residues. Primers included in the PCR were 60 Vbeta and 13 Jbeta primers. TCRdb keeps only in-frame clones here, not all; method: immunoSEQ multiplex PCR. The repertoire has about 160,000 clones, approximately 80% of them found once; the top ten carry over 1.5%. This clone appeared a single time. The TCR sequence derives from a woman aged 18-29 years in good health and CMV-seronegative. V gene TRBV19 combines with J gene TRBJ2-7; 13 nucleotides match TRBD2. The sequencing sample was made of PBMCs. The CDR3 sequence: CASSVGTSGTRYYEQYF. DNA for the CDR3: TGTGCCAGTAGTGTGGGGACTAGCGGGACCAGGTACTACGAGCAGTACTTC.